This T cell receptor (beta chain) was documented in a study of blood T cell repertoires in COVID-19. For the study at large: There were acute and convalescent COVID-19 samples, and they came from the United States, Italy and Spain. T cells, B-cell-depleted T cells, or PBMCs supplied cDNA or gDNA.

In the original workflow: Counts of nucleated cells, estimated from reference gene primer amplification, were obtained. Repertoires were generated with immunoSEQ multiplex PCR, while TCRdb's copy carries only in-frame clones and drops some. The V and J calls and clone size are taken from that table; D and trimming were inferred from the DNA. The data contain approximately 9,200 clones, less than 90% of them singletons. After removal of 7 bases from V and 3 bases from J, the junction contained 8 bases not matched to a gene. CDR3 length equals 15 residues. In germline, CDR1 is LGHNT, CDR2 FRNRAP. This sequence originates from a man in his sixties with acute or convalescent COVID-19. The gene calls are TRBV12-5 and TRBJ1-2; 10 positions agree with TRBD1. Sequencing used peripheral blood. The CDR3 loop is CASAHLGQGDYGYTF. DNA for the CDR3: TGTGCTAGTGCCCATCTCGGACAGGGGGACTATGGCTACACCTTC.